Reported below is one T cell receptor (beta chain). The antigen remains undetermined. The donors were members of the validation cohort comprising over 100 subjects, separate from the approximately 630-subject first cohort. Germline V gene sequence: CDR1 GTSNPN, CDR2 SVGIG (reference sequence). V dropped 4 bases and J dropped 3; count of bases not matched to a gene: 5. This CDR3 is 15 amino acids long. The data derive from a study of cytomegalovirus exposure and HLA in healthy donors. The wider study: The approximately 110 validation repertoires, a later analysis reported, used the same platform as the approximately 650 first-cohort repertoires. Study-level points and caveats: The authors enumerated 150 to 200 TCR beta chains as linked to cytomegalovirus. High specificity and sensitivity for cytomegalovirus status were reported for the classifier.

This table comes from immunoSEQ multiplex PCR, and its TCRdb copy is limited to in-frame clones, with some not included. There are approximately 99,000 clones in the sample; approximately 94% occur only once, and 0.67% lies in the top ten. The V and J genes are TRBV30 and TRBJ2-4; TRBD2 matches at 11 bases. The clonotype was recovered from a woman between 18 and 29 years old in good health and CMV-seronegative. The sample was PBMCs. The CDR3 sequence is CAWTRLAGYKNIQYF. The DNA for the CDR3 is TGTGCCTGGACCCGACTAGCGGGGTACAAAAACATTCAGTACTTC.